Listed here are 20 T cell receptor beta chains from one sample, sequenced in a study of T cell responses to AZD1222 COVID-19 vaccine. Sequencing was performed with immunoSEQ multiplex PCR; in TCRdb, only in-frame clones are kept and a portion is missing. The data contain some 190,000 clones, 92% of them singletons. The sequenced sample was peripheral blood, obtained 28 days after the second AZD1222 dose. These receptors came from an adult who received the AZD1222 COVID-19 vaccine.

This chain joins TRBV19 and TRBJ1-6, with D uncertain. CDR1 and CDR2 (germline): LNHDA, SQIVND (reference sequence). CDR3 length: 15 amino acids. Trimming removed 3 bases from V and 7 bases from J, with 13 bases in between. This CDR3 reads CASSISVTENSPLHF. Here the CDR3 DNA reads TGTGCCAGTAGTATTTCAGTGACGGAGAATTCACCCCTCCACTTT.

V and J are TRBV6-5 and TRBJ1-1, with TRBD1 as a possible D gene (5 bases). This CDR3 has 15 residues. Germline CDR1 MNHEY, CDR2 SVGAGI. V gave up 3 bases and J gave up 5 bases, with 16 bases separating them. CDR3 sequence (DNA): TGTGCCAGCAGTTATTCGTCGGGTCGGGGGACTGAAGCTTTCTTT. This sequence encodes CASSYSSGRGTEAFF.

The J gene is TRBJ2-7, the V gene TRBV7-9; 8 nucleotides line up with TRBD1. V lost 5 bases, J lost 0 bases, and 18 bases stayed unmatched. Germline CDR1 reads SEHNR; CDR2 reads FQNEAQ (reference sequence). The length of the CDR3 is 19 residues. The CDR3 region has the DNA TGTGCCAGCAGCATCCCCGGGACAGGCGTCCAAGGGGTCTCCTACGAGCAGTACTTC. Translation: CASSIPGTGVQGVSYEQYF.

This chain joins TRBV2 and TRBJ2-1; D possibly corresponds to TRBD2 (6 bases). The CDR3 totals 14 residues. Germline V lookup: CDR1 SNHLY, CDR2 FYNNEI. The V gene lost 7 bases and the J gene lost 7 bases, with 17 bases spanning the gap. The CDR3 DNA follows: TGTGCCAGCATTGGGACTGGAACGGGGAATGAGCAGTTCTTC. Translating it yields CASIGTGTGNEQFF.

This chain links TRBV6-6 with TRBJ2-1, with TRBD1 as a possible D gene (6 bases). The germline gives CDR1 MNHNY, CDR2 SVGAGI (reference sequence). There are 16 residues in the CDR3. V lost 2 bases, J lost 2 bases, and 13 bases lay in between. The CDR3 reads CASSYPQGPAYNEQFF. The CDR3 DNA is TGTGCCAGCAGTTACCCTCAGGGGCCTGCCTACAATGAGCAGTTCTTC.

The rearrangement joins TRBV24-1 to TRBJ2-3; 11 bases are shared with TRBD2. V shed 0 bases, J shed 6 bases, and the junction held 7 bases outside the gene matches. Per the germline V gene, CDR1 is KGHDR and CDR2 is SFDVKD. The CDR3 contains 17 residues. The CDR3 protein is CATSDLTSGGTSDTQYF. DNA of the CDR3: TGTGCCACCAGTGATTTGACTAGCGGGGGTACTAGCGATACGCAGTATTTT.

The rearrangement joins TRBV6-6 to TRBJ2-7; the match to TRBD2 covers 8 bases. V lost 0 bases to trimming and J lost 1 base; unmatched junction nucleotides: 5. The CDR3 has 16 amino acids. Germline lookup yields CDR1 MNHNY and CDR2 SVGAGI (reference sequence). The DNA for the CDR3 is TGTGCCAGCAGTTACTCGTCTCGCGGGAGGTCCTACGAGCAGTACTTC. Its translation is CASSYSSRGRSYEQYF.

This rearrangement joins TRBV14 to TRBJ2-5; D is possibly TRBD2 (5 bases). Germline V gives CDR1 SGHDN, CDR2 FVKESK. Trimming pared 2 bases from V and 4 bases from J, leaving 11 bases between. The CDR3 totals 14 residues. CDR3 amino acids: CASSQPDFTETQYF. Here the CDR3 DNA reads TGTGCCAGCAGCCAACCGGACTTTACAGAGACCCAGTACTTC.

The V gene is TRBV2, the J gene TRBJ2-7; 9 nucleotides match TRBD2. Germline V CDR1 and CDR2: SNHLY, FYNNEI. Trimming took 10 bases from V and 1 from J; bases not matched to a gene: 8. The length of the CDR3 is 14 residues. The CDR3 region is CATQAGGLSYEQYF. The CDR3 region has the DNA TGTGCCACCCAGGCGGGAGGGCTTTCCTACGAGCAGTACTTC.

CDR3 loop: CASSEFVNTEAFF. DNA of the CDR3: TGCGCCAGCAGTGAGTTCGTTAACACTGAAGCTTTCTTT. The chain carries TRBV10-1 and TRBJ1-1; D uncertain. In germline, CDR1 is WNHNN, CDR2 SYGVQD (reference sequence). CDR3 length equals 13 residues. The V end lost 1 base, the J end lost 2 bases, and 5 bases lay between the germline ends.

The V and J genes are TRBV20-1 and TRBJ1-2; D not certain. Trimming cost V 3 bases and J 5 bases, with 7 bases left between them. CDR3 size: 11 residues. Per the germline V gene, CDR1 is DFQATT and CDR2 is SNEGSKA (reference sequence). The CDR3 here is CSASRDYGYTF. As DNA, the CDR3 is TGCAGTGCTAGTAGGGATTATGGCTACACCTTC.

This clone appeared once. CDR3 protein: CSLSTPDRGLQETQYF. In DNA, the CDR3 is TGCAGCTTGAGTACCCCGGACAGGGGGCTCCAAGAGACCCAGTACTTC. The rearrangement uses TRBV29-1 and TRBJ2-5; 11 bases are a match to TRBD1. The CDR3 spans 16 residues. Per the germline V gene, CDR1 is SQVTM and CDR2 is ANQGSEA. Trimming cost V 8 bases and J 1 base; bases outside gene matches: 12.

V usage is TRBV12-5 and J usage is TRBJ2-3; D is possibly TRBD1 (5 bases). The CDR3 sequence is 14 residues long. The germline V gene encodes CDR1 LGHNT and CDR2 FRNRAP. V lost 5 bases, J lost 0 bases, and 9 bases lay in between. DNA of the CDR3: TGTGCTAGTGGTCGGACAACCAGCACAGATACGCAGTATTTT. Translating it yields CASGRTTSTDTQYF.

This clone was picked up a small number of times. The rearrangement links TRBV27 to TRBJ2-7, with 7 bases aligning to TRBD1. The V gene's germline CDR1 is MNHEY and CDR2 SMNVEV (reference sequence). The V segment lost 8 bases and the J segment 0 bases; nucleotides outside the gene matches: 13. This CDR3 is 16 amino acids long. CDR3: CASGSASWTGSYEQYF. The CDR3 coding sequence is TGTGCCAGCGGATCTGCCTCGTGGACAGGCTCCTACGAGCAGTACTTC.

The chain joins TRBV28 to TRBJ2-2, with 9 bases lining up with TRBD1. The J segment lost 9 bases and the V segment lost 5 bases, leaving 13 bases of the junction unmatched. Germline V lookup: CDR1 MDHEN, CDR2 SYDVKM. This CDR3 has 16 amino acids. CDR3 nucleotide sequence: TGTGCCAGCAGTGCCACCCTTGGACAGGGGAACCGGGAGCTGTTTTTT. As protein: CASSATLGQGNRELFF.

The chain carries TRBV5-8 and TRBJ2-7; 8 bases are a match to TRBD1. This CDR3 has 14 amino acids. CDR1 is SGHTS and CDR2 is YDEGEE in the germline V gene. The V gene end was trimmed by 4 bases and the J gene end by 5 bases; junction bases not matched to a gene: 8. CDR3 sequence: CASSQRRGPHEQYF. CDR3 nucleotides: TGTGCCAGCAGCCAACGCAGGGGGCCCCACGAGCAGTACTTC.

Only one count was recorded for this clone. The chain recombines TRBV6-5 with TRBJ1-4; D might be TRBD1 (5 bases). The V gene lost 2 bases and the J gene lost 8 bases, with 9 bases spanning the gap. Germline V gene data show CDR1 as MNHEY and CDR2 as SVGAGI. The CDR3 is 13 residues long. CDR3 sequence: CASSYEGREKLFF. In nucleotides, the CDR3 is TGTGCCAGCAGTTACGAGGGGAGGGAAAAACTGTTTTTT.

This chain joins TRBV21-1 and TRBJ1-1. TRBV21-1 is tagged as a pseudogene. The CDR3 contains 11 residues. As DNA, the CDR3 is TGTGCCAGCAGCACTGACACTGAAGCTTTCTTT. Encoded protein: CASSTDTEAFF.

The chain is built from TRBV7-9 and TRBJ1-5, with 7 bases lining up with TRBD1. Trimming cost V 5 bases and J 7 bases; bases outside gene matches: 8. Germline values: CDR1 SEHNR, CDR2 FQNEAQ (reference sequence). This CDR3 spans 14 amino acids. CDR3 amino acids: CASSRTGLGQPQHF. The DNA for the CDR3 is TGTGCCAGCAGCCGGACAGGCCTCGGGCAGCCCCAGCATTTT.

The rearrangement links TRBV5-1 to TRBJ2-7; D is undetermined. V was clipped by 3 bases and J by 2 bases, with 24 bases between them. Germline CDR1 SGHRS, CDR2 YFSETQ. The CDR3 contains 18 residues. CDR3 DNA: TGCGCCAGCAGCTCCCAACTCACGGACGGAACCTATGCCTACGAGCAGTACTTC. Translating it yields CASSSQLTDGTYAYEQYF.